The next 28 T cell receptor beta chains were all read from a single sample in a study of T cell repertoires in cytomegalovirus infection. No antigen has been identified for these receptors. TCRdb recomputed calls from the reads with MiXCR, one row per CDR3 protein. The sample has some 350,000 distinct CDR3 sequences, 25% to 30% seen once; the top ten hold around 20%. The specimen was cultured PBMCs, collected from culture after CMV antigen stimulation. These receptors all come from a human donor in good health (CMV status not recorded). Some clones in this sample may be carry-over from other donors' samples.

This clonotype appeared a few times. The chain employs TRBV6-2 or TRBV6-3 and TRBJ1-1; possible D gene TRBD1, 6 bases. The CDR3 sequence is 12 residues long. The V end lost 5 bases, the J end lost 4 bases, and 8 bases lay between the germline ends. The V gene's germline CDR1 is MNHEY and CDR2 SVGEGT. CDR3 nucleotide sequence: TGTGCCAGCAGTGTACAGGGCACTGAAGCTTTCTTT. Translating gives CASSVQGTEAFF.

This clonotype occurred many times. The gene calls are TRBV7-2 and TRBJ2-5, with TRBD1 as a possible D gene (5 bases). The V end lost 6 bases, the J end lost 3 bases, and 14 bases lay between the germline ends. The CDR3 extends over 14 amino acids. The germline V gene encodes CDR1 SGHTA and CDR2 FQGNSA. The CDR3 is CASSRSGHKETQYF. The CDR3 region has the DNA TGTGCCAGCAGTCGCAGTGGACACAAAGAGACCCAGTACTTC.

This clonotype showed up just a few times. The CDR3 protein is CASSRPGQKRYEQYF. The CDR3 coding sequence is TGTGCCAGCAGCCGACCGGGACAGAAGCGCTACGAGCAGTACTTC. The chain links TRBV7-9 to TRBJ2-7, with 7 bases fitting TRBD1. Losses at the gene ends were 5 bases for V and 3 bases for J; bases not matched to a gene: 10. The germline V gene encodes CDR1 SEHNR and CDR2 FQNEAQ (reference sequence). This CDR3 is 15 amino acids long.

The J gene is TRBJ2-1, the V gene TRBV4-1; D gene ambiguous. The CDR3 totals 14 residues. From germline, CDR1 is MGHRA and CDR2 YSYEKL. V was cut by 0 bases and J by 4 bases, with 7 bases left in between. The CDR3: CASSQDRAYNEQFF. DNA of the CDR3: TGCGCCAGCAGCCAAGATAGGGCGTACAATGAGCAGTTCTTC.

This chain uses TRBV6-1 with TRBJ2-2; D uncertain. The CDR3 totals 12 residues. The germline V and J ends were trimmed by 7 bases and 1 base, with 4 bases remaining between them. In germline, CDR1 is MNHNS, CDR2 SASEGT. The CDR3 sequence is CASKLNTGELFF. CDR3 bases: TGTGCCAGCAAGTTGAACACCGGGGAGCTGTTTTTT.

This clonotype was recorded at least ten times. The V call is TRBV20-1, the J call TRBJ1-6, with TRBD1 identical over 8 bases. This CDR3 is built from 13 residues. The V segment lost 5 bases and the J segment 8 bases; nucleotides outside the gene matches: 5. Germline V gene lookup returns CDR1 DFQATT and CDR2 SNEGSKA (reference sequence). As DNA, the CDR3 is TGCAGTGCTCAGACAGGGGTTGATTCACCCCTCCACTTT. Its translation is CSAQTGVDSPLHF.

This clonotype came up many times. The chain has TRBV11-2 and TRBJ1-2; a weak D match, TRBD1 (5 bases). The V gene's germline CDR1 is SGHAT and CDR2 FQNNGV. The CDR3 consists of 13 residues. Between the trimmed V and J ends, which lost 5 bases and 4 bases, there was a span of 11 bases. CDR3 residues: CASSSTGPYGYTF. The DNA for the CDR3 is TGTGCCAGCAGCAGTACAGGCCCCTATGGCTACACCTTC.

The rearrangement uses TRBV27 and TRBJ1-2; no reliable D call. The CDR3 has 14 amino acids. Looked up from germline, CDR1 is MNHEY and CDR2 is SMNVEV (reference sequence). V shed 0 bases and J shed 1 base, with 6 bases lying between them. In DNA form, the CDR3 reads TGTGCCAGCAGTTTATCTCCATTTAACTATGGCTACACCTTC. Encoded protein: CASSLSPFNYGYTF.

The chain has TRBV9 and TRBJ2-3; the match to TRBD2 covers 10 bases. Trimming took 2 bases from V and 0 from J; bases not matched to a gene: 9. The CDR3 covers 18 residues. The germline gives CDR1 SGDLS, CDR2 YYNGEE. For the CDR3, the DNA is TGTGCCAGCAGCGTCCCCGGGACTAGCGCTTCTAGCACAGATACGCAGTATTTT. This codes for CASSVPGTSASSTDTQYF.

This clonotype showed up just a few times. The chain recombines TRBV7-6 with TRBJ2-1; TRBD2 matches 9 bases. CDR1 and CDR2 from the germline V gene are SGHVS and FNYEAQ. V was pared by 3 bases and J by 1 base, with 4 bases of the junction left unmatched. The CDR3 sequence is 16 residues long. CDR3 DNA: TGTGCCAGCAGCTTGAAAAGCGGGAGGTCCTACAATGAGCAGTTCTTC. This sequence encodes CASSLKSGRSYNEQFF.

This clonotype was seen a handful of times. This chain uses TRBV6-1 with TRBJ1-2, with D possibly TRBD1 on 6 matching bases. This CDR3 is built from 12 residues. Germline CDR1 is MNHNS and CDR2 is SASEGT. V was pared by 3 bases and J by 7 bases, with 9 bases between. For the CDR3, the DNA is TGTGCCAGCAGTGAGGGGGCGTTTGGCTACACCTTC. Amino acid sequence: CASSEGAFGYTF.

V usage is TRBV7-2 and J usage is TRBJ1-5; no firm D call. In germline, CDR1 is SGHTA, CDR2 FQGNSA. This CDR3 spans 16 amino acids. The V end lost 1 base, the J end lost 5 bases, and 15 bases lay between the germline ends. CDR3 sequence (DNA): TGTGCCAGCAGCTTAGGTAGGGTGGGGATCGATCAGCCCCAGCATTTT. As protein: CASSLGRVGIDQPQHF.

This clonotype was seen a handful of times. The chain uses TRBV10-3 and TRBJ1-2; D perhaps matches TRBD1 (5 bases). V dropped 3 bases and J dropped 4 bases, with 12 bases sitting between them. From germline, CDR1 is ENHRY and CDR2 SYGVKD. The CDR3 extends over 14 amino acids. Written as DNA, the CDR3 is TGTGCCATCAGTGATGGACAAGATGCCTATGGCTACACCTTC. Residues: CAISDGQDAYGYTF.

The sample holds many counts of this clonotype. The rearrangement links TRBV7-2 to TRBJ2-1, with D tentatively TRBD2 (6 bases). CDR3 length equals 15 residues. Deletions cut 5 bases from V and 5 bases from J, with 16 bases between. Germline V gene sequence: CDR1 SGHTA, CDR2 FQGNSA. The CDR3 DNA follows: TGTGCCAGCAGCGTCCGCGGGACGTCTAACAATGAGCAGTTCTTC. Translated: CASSVRGTSNNEQFF.

This clonotype was seen a handful of times. V usage is TRBV20-1 and J usage is TRBJ2-1; D is uncertain. The length of the CDR3 is 15 residues. CDR1 DFQATT and CDR2 SNEGSKA come from the germline V gene (reference sequence). V lost 3 bases and J lost 0, with 12 bases in between. The CDR3 nucleotides are TGCAGTGCTAGCCGCCCGACAAGCTCCTACAATGAGCAGTTCTTC. This codes for CSASRPTSSYNEQFF.

The CDR3 region has the DNA TGTGCCAGCAGCCCCTTCGGCGTGTCGGGGGAGCAGTACTTC. It yields the protein CASSPFGVSGEQYF. The chain combines TRBV7-2 with TRBJ2-7, with D perhaps TRBD2 (5 bases). Germline assignment: CDR1 SGHTA and CDR2 FQGNSA. The CDR3 sequence is 14 residues long. Trimming pared 5 bases from V and 7 bases from J, leaving 18 bases between.

This chain joins TRBV24-1 and TRBJ2-1; 9 bases match TRBD1. Germline trimming cut 3 bases from V and 2 bases from J; bases unmatched to any gene: 7. The CDR3 totals 17 residues. Germline assignment: CDR1 KGHDR and CDR2 SFDVKD. CDR3 coding DNA: TGTGCCACCAGTGATCGGGGAACAGGGGGCCCCTACAATGAGCAGTTCTTC. It specifies CATSDRGTGGPYNEQFF.

The gene calls are TRBV6-2 or TRBV6-3 and TRBJ2-2; TRBD1 matches 7 bases. Germline values: CDR1 MNHEY, CDR2 SVGEGT. The CDR3 extends over 14 amino acids. V was pared by 5 bases and J by 5 bases, with 5 bases of the junction left unmatched. The CDR3 bases are TGTGCCAGCAGTGAAGGACAGGAAACCGGGGAGCTGTTTTTT. This sequence encodes CASSEGQETGELFF.

The chain employs TRBV7-9 and TRBJ1-1, with unresolved D. Germline V lookup: CDR1 SEHNR, CDR2 FQNEAQ (reference sequence). Trimming shortened V by 3 bases and J by 1 base, and 12 bases separated the two germline ends. This CDR3 comprises 15 residues. DNA for the CDR3: TGTGCCAGCAGCTTGCCCTCGGGGTCGAACACTGAAGCTTTCTTT. It specifies CASSLPSGSNTEAFF.

On this clonotype itself: This could be a read error, since a much larger clone is one nucleotide away. The chain couples TRBV7-2 to TRBJ2-5; TRBD2 aligns across 10 bases. Germline V gene data show CDR1 as SGHTA and CDR2 as FQGNSA. V shed 5 bases and J 7 bases; nucleotides not matched to a gene: 13. This CDR3 has 16 residues. The DNA for the CDR3 is TGTGCCAGCAGCGAAAATTCAGCGGGGGGGCCGGTGACCCAGTACTTC. It codes for CASSENSAGGPVTQYF.

This clonotype occurred a few times. The chain employs TRBV6-1 and TRBJ2-7; D ambiguous. CDR3 length equals 12 residues. The V gene's germline CDR1 is MNHNS and CDR2 SASEGT. The V and J ends lost 5 bases and 7 bases respectively, with 12 bases between them. This chain's CDR3 is CASSPRRLEQYF. Written as DNA, the CDR3 is TGTGCCAGCAGTCCCCGCCGGTTGGAGCAGTACTTC.

The chain links TRBV5-1 to TRBJ2-1, with TRBD2 matching 9 bases. The trim removed 2 bases at V and 10 bases at J, leaving 10 bases unmatched. Germline V gene data show CDR1 as SGHRS and CDR2 as YFSETQ. CDR3 size: 15 residues. CDR3 nucleotide sequence: TGCGCCAGCAGCTTACCTGGCCTAGCGGGGAACGAGCAGTTCTTC. It codes for CASSLPGLAGNEQFF.

V gene TRBV7-9 combines with J gene TRBJ2-5, with D possibly being TRBD1 (6 bases). The V and J ends lost 3 bases and 5 bases respectively, with 16 bases between them. CDR1 and CDR2 from the germline V gene are SEHNR and FQNEAQ (reference sequence). This CDR3 has 15 residues. CDR3 residues: CASSLGTFNQETQYF. The CDR3 bases are TGTGCCAGCAGCTTGGGGACATTCAATCAGGAGACCCAGTACTTC.

This clonotype was detected ten times or more. J is TRBJ2-3 and V is TRBV7-2; weak D call: TRBD2 (6 bases). With 5 bases removed from V and 1 base from J, the gap between germline ends came to 13 bases. Germline-derived CDR1 and CDR2 are SGHTA and FQGNSA. The CDR3 sequence is 15 residues long. CDR3 nucleotides: TGTGCCAGCAGCCCGTGGGGACTTCGCACAGATACGCAGTATTTT. It is translated as CASSPWGLRTDTQYF. The whole variable domain, remainder taken from reference TRBV7-2 and TRBJ2-3, is GAGVSQSPSNKVTEKGKDVELRCDPISGHTALYWYRQSLGQGLEFLIYFQGNSAPDKSGLPSDRFSAERTGGSVSTLTIQRTQQEDSAVYLCASSPWGLRTDTQYFGPGTRLTVL.

V and J are TRBV6-5 and TRBJ1-2; no clear D. Germline loops: CDR1 MNHEY, CDR2 SVGAGI. CDR3 length: 13 residues. V lost 6 bases, J lost 8 bases, and 16 bases lay in between. The CDR3 loop reads CASRIGLNGGYTF. The CDR3 DNA follows: TGTGCCAGCAGAATCGGGCTCAACGGGGGCTACACCTTC.

This chain joins TRBV7-2 and TRBJ2-1, with 7 bases aligning to TRBD2. The CDR3 loop spans 15 amino acids. The V segment lost 7 bases and the J segment 7 bases; nucleotides outside the gene matches: 13. Looked up from germline, CDR1 is SGHTA and CDR2 is FQGNSA. The CDR3 loop is CASTLFGGGGNEQFF. The CDR3 nucleotides are TGTGCCAGCACCCTCTTTGGGGGGGGGGGGAATGAGCAGTTCTTC.

The rearrangement uses TRBV19 and TRBJ2-2, with D possibly being TRBD1 (5 bases). V lost 0 bases and J 6 bases, leaving 11 bases between the germline ends. Germline CDR1 and CDR2: LNHDA and SQIVND (reference sequence). The CDR3 contains 15 residues. The CDR3 region is CASSIDREYPGELFF. DNA of the CDR3: TGTGCCAGTAGTATAGACAGGGAATATCCCGGGGAGCTGTTTTTT.

J is TRBJ1-1 and V is TRBV7-3; no reliable D call. Germline V lookup: CDR1 SGHTA, CDR2 FQGTGA. V was clipped by 1 base and J by 4 bases, with 10 bases between them. This CDR3 region has 14 residues. This CDR3 reads CASSLNGRGTEAFF. The CDR3 DNA follows: TGTGCCAGCAGCTTAAATGGGAGAGGCACTGAAGCTTTCTTT.